One and the same sample provided the 11 T cell receptor beta chains below, sequenced in a study of Ad26.COV2.S vaccination and SARS-CoV-2 variants. Libraries were prepared by immunoSEQ multiplex PCR; TCRdb keeps only in-frame clonotypes and omits some of them. The table shows about 350,000 clones, with 92% occurring only once. The sequences come from peripheral blood, collected after recovery from COVID-19. The receptors originated from a human donor who had recovered from COVID-19.

The chain carries TRBV5-4 and TRBJ1-2; TRBD1 matches 8 bases. With V trimmed by 6 bases and J by 3 bases, 4 bases remained unmatched. Germline CDR1 reads SGHNT; CDR2 reads YYREEE (reference sequence). The CDR3 runs to 13 residues. This chain's CDR3 is CASTKQGDYGYTF. As DNA, the CDR3 is TGTGCCAGCACCAAACAGGGGGACTATGGCTACACCTTC.

The rearrangement uses TRBV28 and TRBJ2-3; a weak D match, TRBD2 (6 bases). Between the trimmed V and J ends, which lost 4 bases and 5 bases, there was a span of 19 bases. The germline V gene encodes CDR1 MDHEN and CDR2 SYDVKM. CDR3 length: 16 residues. CDR3 in DNA: TGTGCCAGCAGTTCAACCGCGGGACCCGGGGGAGATACGCAGTATTTT. Translated, it gives CASSSTAGPGGDTQYF.

This chain joins TRBV20-1 and TRBJ2-7, with D hard to call. The CDR3 sequence is 10 residues long. V lost 3 bases, J lost 4 bases, and 4 bases lay in between. The germline V gene encodes CDR1 DFQATT and CDR2 SNEGSKA (reference sequence). CDR3 in amino acids: CSARGYEQYF. Written as DNA, the CDR3 is TGCAGTGCTAGGGGGTACGAGCAGTACTTC.

The CDR3 DNA reads as TGTGCCAGCAGCTTTCTGCAGGGCTCCTACGAGCAGTACTTC. It encodes CASSFLQGSYEQYF. This chain connects TRBV5-6 to TRBJ2-7; a possible D gene is TRBD1 (5 bases). The CDR3 is 14 residues long. Germline CDR1 is SGHDT and CDR2 is YYEEEE. Trimming removed 2 bases from V and 0 bases from J, with 9 bases in between.

Comment on this clone: The sample has other DNA sequences that encode this CDR3 too. V and J are TRBV3-1 (or the pseudogene TRBV3-2) and TRBJ2-2; D is unresolved. The V gene's germline CDR1 is LGHDT and CDR2 YNNKEL (reference sequence). The CDR3 totals 12 residues. V shed 4 bases and J shed 4 bases, with 4 bases lying between them. The CDR3 loop reads CASSRRTGELFF. CDR3 in DNA: TGTGCCAGCAGCCGGCGCACCGGGGAGCTGTTTTTT.

The genes are TRBV27 and TRBJ1-5; the match to TRBD1 covers 9 bases. The CDR3 is 19 residues long. The germline CDR1 and CDR2 sequences are MNHEY and SMNVEV (reference sequence). Trimming at V came to 2 bases and at J to 0 bases, leaving 11 bases not matched to a gene. The CDR3, as DNA: TGTGCCAGCAGTTTAAACGGGACAGGGACCCGTTATAGCAATCAGCCCCAGCATTTT. Amino acid sequence: CASSLNGTGTRYSNQPQHF.

The chain combines TRBV5-6 with TRBJ1-5; D ambiguous. Germline V gives CDR1 SGHDT, CDR2 YYEEEE. The length of the CDR3 is 14 residues. V dropped 0 bases and J dropped 1 base, with 5 bases sitting between them. The CDR3 region is CASSLGKSNQPQHF. Here the CDR3 DNA reads TGTGCCAGCAGCTTGGGAAAAAGCAATCAGCCCCAGCATTTT.

Regarding this clone: Within the sample, other DNA sequences also encode this same CDR3. This chain links TRBV5-4 with TRBJ1-3; 7 bases agree with TRBD1. Germline lookup yields CDR1 SGHNT and CDR2 YYREEE (reference sequence). CDR3 size: 12 residues. The ends lost 2 bases at V and 7 bases at J; junction bases unmatched: 0. DNA of the CDR3: TGTGCCAGCAGCTTACAGGGGAACACCATATATTTT. Residues: CASSLQGNTIYF.

The chain joins TRBV5-6 to TRBJ2-1; either TRBD1 or TRBD2 may fit D (5 bases each). Germline V lookup: CDR1 SGHDT, CDR2 YYEEEE. The CDR3 covers 14 residues. The germline V and J ends were trimmed by 9 bases and 9 bases, with 22 bases remaining between them. CDR3 sequence reads: CATKSGTLKREQFF. The CDR3 nucleotides are TGTGCCACCAAATCCGGGACGCTTAAGCGTGAGCAGTTCTTC.

The gene calls are TRBV19 and TRBJ2-1; TRBD2 matches at 7 bases. J lost 5 bases, V lost 4 bases, and 11 bases had no gene match. CDR3 length: 16 residues. Germline V gene sequence: CDR1 LNHDA, CDR2 SQIVND (reference sequence). The CDR3 reads CASSSRDAGDHNEQFF. CDR3 sequence (DNA): TGTGCCAGTAGTAGCCGGGACGCGGGAGATCACAATGAGCAGTTCTTC.

This sequence joins TRBV6-5 and TRBJ1-2; TRBD1 aligns across 8 bases. With V trimmed by 4 bases and J by 7 bases, 5 bases remained unmatched. The CDR3 is 13 residues long. The germline gives CDR1 MNHEY, CDR2 SVGAGI. CDR3 nucleotide sequence: TGTGCCAGCAGTTTCGACAGGGGTGCTGGCTACACCTTC. It yields the protein CASSFDRGAGYTF.